The entry that follows covers one T cell receptor beta chain sequence. Deletions cut 4 bases from V and 2 bases from J, with 18 bases between. Germline V gene sequence: CDR1 KGHDR, CDR2 SFDVKD. CDR3 length equals 17 residues. The data stem from a study of blood T cell repertoires in COVID-19. For the study at large: Acute-phase and convalescent COVID-19 samples originated in the United States, Italy and Spain. In each case, the material was cDNA or gDNA derived from T cells, B-cell-depleted T cells, or PBMCs.

Original processing notes: Amplification of reference gene primers provided the estimated nucleated cell counts. Measured with immunoSEQ multiplex PCR; TCRdb has only the in-frame clones, and not every one. The V and J calls and clone size were taken over from that table, and D and trimming were inferred from the DNA. The sample includes under 75,000 clones, roughly 70% of them seen just once. Material: peripheral blood. This sequence joins TRBV24-1 and TRBJ2-3; perhaps TRBD1 as D (5 bases). This TCR was recovered from a man aged 55 to 70 with acute or convalescent COVID-19. CDR3 coding DNA: TGTGCCACCAGTGAGAGAATCGGCAGGGCCTTCACAGATACGCAGTATTTT. Protein: CATSERIGRAFTDTQYF.